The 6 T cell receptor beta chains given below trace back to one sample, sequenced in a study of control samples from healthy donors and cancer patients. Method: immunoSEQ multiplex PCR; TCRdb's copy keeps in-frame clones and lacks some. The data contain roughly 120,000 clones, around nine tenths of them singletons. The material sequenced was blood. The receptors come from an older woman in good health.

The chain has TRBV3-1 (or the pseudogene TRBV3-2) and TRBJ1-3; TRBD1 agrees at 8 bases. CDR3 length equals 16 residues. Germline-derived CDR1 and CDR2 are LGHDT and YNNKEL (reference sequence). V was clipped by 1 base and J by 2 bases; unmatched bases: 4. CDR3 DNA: TGTGCCAGCAGCCAAGCACAGGGGGGACCTGGAAACACCATATATTTT. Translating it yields CASSQAQGGPGNTIYF.

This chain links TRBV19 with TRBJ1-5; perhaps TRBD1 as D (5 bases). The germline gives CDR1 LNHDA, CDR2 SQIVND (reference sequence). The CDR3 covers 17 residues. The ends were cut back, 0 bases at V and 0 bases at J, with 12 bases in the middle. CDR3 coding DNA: TGTGCCAGTAGTATAGATCTAGGGACCCATAGCAATCAGCCCCAGCATTTT. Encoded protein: CASSIDLGTHSNQPQHF.

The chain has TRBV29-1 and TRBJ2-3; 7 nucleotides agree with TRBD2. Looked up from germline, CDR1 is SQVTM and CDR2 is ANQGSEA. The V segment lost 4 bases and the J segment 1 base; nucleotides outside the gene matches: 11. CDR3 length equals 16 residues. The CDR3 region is CSVGLAFSSGTDTQYF. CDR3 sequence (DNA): TGCAGCGTTGGACTAGCCTTTAGCTCGGGCACAGATACGCAGTATTTT.

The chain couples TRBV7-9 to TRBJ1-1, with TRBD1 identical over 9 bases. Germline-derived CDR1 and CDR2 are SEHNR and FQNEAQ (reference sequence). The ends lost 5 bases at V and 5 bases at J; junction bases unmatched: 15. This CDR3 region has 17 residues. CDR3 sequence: CASSRNSGTGQGTEAFF. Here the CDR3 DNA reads TGTGCCAGCAGCCGAAATTCCGGGACAGGGCAAGGGACTGAAGCTTTCTTT. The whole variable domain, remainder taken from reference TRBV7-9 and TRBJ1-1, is DTGVSQNPRHKITKRGQNVTFRCDPISEHNRLYWYRQTLGQGPEFLTYFQNEAQLEKSRLLSDRFSAERPKGSFSTLEIQRTEQGDSAMYLCASSRNSGTGQGTEAFFGQGTRLTVV.

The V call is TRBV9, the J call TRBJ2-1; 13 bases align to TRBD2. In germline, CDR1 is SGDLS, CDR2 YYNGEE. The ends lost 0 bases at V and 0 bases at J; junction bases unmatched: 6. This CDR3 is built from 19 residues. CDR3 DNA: TGTGCCAGCAGCGTAGACGGGACTAGCGGGGTCCGCTCCTACAATGAGCAGTTCTTC. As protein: CASSVDGTSGVRSYNEQFF.

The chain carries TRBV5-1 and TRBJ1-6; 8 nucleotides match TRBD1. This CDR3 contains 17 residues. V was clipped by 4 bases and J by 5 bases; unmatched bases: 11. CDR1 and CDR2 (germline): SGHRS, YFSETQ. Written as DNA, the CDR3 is TGCGCCAGCAGCCTCGGACAGGGAGACTACAATAATTCACCCCTCCACTTT. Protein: CASSLGQGDYNNSPLHF.